Below, 19 T cell receptor beta chains from the same sample are listed, as sequenced in a study of a mutant IDH1 vaccine in newly diagnosed glioma. Time point of the sample: week 11, during vaccination. Vaccinated patients received 300 ug of mutant IDH1 20-mer peptide per dose, with topical imiquimod. Measured with immunoSEQ multiplex PCR; TCRdb has only the in-frame clones, and not every one. The sample shows some 130,000 clones, around 80% of them seen only once. These TCRs are of unknown antigen specificity. The sample here was PBMCs, taken from a glioma patient whose treatment included an IDH1 peptide vaccine. The receptors here all came from a man aged 35 to 55 with glioma.

The rearrangement uses TRBV4-3 and TRBJ2-3; 8 positions agree with TRBD1. The CDR3 consists of 15 residues. V lost 4 bases, J lost 3 bases, and 6 bases stayed unmatched. Looked up from germline, CDR1 is LGHNA and CDR2 is YSLEER. The CDR3 loop is CASSLQGEGTDTQYF. Written as DNA, the CDR3 is TGCGCCAGCAGCCTACAGGGGGAAGGGACAGATACGCAGTATTTT.

In regard to this clone: Other DNA sequences within the sample encode an identical CDR3. The V gene is TRBV5-1, the J gene TRBJ2-7; D may be TRBD1 (5 bases). The CDR3 is 13 amino acids. V was shortened by 1 base and J by 7 bases, with 12 bases between the two germline ends. The germline CDR1 and CDR2 sequences are SGHRS and YFSETQ. The CDR3 DNA follows: TGCGCCAGCAGCTTGACAGGATTGGATGAGCAGTACTTC. It encodes CASSLTGLDEQYF.

This clone was detected a few times. This chain connects TRBV6-1 to TRBJ2-3, with 8 bases aligning to TRBD2. This CDR3 region has 15 residues. Germline loops: CDR1 MNHNS, CDR2 SASEGT. Losses at the gene ends were 8 bases for V and 4 bases for J; bases not matched to a gene: 11. CDR3 protein: CASGEAGEGADTQYF. The CDR3 nucleotides read TGTGCCAGCGGAGAAGCGGGAGAGGGGGCAGATACGCAGTATTTT.

This clone was found a few times. The genes are TRBV7-2 and TRBJ1-5; no clear D gene. CDR1 SGHTA and CDR2 FQGNSA come from the germline V gene. The CDR3 is 14 residues long. Trimming pared 7 bases from V and 1 base from J, leaving 11 bases between. The CDR3 coding sequence is TGTGCCAGCAAGGGTGAGGCCAGCAATCAGCCCCAGCATTTT. Amino acids: CASKGEASNQPQHF.

This sequence joins TRBV5-1 and TRBJ2-7; 10 nucleotides agree with TRBD2. Unmatched junction bases numbered 4, after V lost 2 bases and J lost 5 bases. CDR1 and CDR2 (germline): SGHRS, YFSETQ. This CDR3 contains 14 residues. The CDR3 DNA reads TGCGCCAGCAGCTTAAGCGGGGGGGCTCACGAGCAGTACTTC. The encoded protein is CASSLSGGAHEQYF.

This chain joins TRBV7-2 and TRBJ2-2, with D tentatively TRBD1 or TRBD2 (5 bases each). Germline V gene sequence: CDR1 SGHTA, CDR2 FQGNSA. The CDR3 is 16 amino acids. V shed 8 bases and J shed 2 bases, with 18 bases lying between them. The CDR3 nucleotides read TGTGCCAGCTCCAGATTACCGGGGCCCAACACCGGGGAGCTGTTTTTT. Translating it yields CASSRLPGPNTGELFF.

This clone appeared a few times. The chain uses TRBV29-1 and TRBJ1-1, with TRBD1 identical over 7 bases. Germline CDR1 and CDR2: SQVTM and ANQGSEA. The CDR3 runs 14 residues. V was clipped by 6 bases and J by 4 bases; unmatched bases: 11. The chain's CDR3 is CSVQGEGGITEAFF. The CDR3 DNA follows: TGCAGCGTCCAGGGGGAAGGGGGAATCACTGAAGCTTTCTTT. The entire variable domain, with the rest obtained from reference TRBV29-1 and TRBJ1-1, is as follows: SAVISQKPSRDICQRGTSLTIQCQVDSQVTMMFWYRQQPGQSLTLIATANQGSEATYESGFVIDKFPISRPNLTFSTLTVSNMSPEDSSIYLCSVQGEGGITEAFFGQGTRLTVV.

The J gene is TRBJ2-1, the V gene TRBV5-4; weak D call: TRBD2 (6 bases). Deletions cut 1 base from V and 2 bases from J, with 13 bases between. Germline CDR1 SGHNT, CDR2 YYREEE (reference sequence). The CDR3 contains 16 residues. CDR3 protein: CASSLFTGVAYNEQFF. DNA for the CDR3: TGTGCCAGCAGCTTGTTTACGGGAGTGGCCTACAATGAGCAGTTCTTC.

This chain links TRBV10-2 with TRBJ2-6, with TRBD2 matching 8 bases. This CDR3 is built from 15 residues. Germline CDR1 is WSHSY and CDR2 is SAAADI. V lost 6 bases to trimming and J lost 0 bases; unmatched junction nucleotides: 1. The CDR3 DNA reads as TGCGCCAGCAGCCGGGAGGGCTCTGGGGCCAACGTCCTGACTTTC. Amino acid sequence: CASSREGSGANVLTF.

The gene calls are TRBV7-2 and TRBJ2-1; 9 positions agree with TRBD2. The CDR3 extends over 15 amino acids. The germline V gene has CDR1 SGHTA and CDR2 FQGNSA. V gave up 5 bases and J gave up 6 bases; unmatched junction bases: 8. This CDR3 reads CASSISGSGVNEQFF. Here the CDR3 DNA reads TGTGCCAGCAGCATTAGCGGGAGTGGCGTCAATGAGCAGTTCTTC.

This clone was picked up a small number of times. The CDR3 is CASSSTMGRETQYF. CDR3 sequence (DNA): TGCGCCAGCAGCTCAACCATGGGCCGAGAGACCCAGTACTTC. J is TRBJ2-5 and V is TRBV5-1; D is uncertain. Trimming stripped 3 bases from V and 4 bases from J, with 13 bases between. Looked up from germline, CDR1 is SGHRS and CDR2 is YFSETQ. The CDR3 is 14 residues long.

V and J are TRBV10-2 and TRBJ1-3; no reliable D call. The CDR3 extends over 16 amino acids. The V end was cut by 3 bases, the J end by 0 bases, with 12 bases between. CDR1 is WSHSY and CDR2 is SAAADI in the germline V gene. The CDR3 sequence: CASSDYRISSGNTIYF. CDR3 DNA: TGCGCCAGCAGTGATTACAGAATCAGCTCTGGAAACACCATATATTTT.

This chain uses TRBV2 with TRBJ1-2; weak D call: TRBD1 (5 bases). Germline lookup yields CDR1 SNHLY and CDR2 FYNNEI. The V end lost 4 bases, the J end lost 0 bases, and 15 bases lay between the germline ends. The CDR3 has 16 amino acids. The CDR3 protein is CASSGEQVLANYGYTF. The CDR3 DNA reads as TGTGCCAGCAGTGGTGAACAGGTTTTAGCTAACTATGGCTACACCTTC.

At least ten counts were recorded for this clone. The J gene is TRBJ2-7, the V gene TRBV30; possibly TRBD2 for D (7 bases). Germline V CDR1 and CDR2: GTSNPN, SVGIG (reference sequence). This CDR3 region has 14 residues. V was clipped by 7 bases and J by 3 bases, with 19 bases between them. Here the CDR3 DNA reads TGTGCCTCAACGGGGGGCGGGGGCCGCTACGAGCAGTACTTC. Protein: CASTGGGGRYEQYF.

The chain joins TRBV6-5 to TRBJ1-4; D is unclear. From germline, CDR1 is MNHEY and CDR2 SVGAGI. V was cut by 4 bases and J by 0 bases, with 6 bases left in between. The CDR3 consists of 14 residues. The chain's CDR3 is CASSFTATNEKLFF. The CDR3 nucleotides read TGTGCCAGCAGTTTCACAGCAACTAATGAAAAACTGTTTTTT.

On this clone: Additional DNA sequences in this sample encode the identical CDR3. The CDR3: CASSASGRTDTQYF. The CDR3 coding sequence is TGTGCCAGCAGCGCTAGCGGGAGAACAGATACGCAGTATTTT. The V gene is TRBV9, the J gene TRBJ2-3, with TRBD2 matching 10 bases. J gave up 3 bases and V 3 bases, and 1 base lay outside the gene matches. The CDR3 consists of 14 residues. Germline CDR1 SGDLS, CDR2 YYNGEE.

This chain joins TRBV7-2 and TRBJ2-1; 7 bases agree with TRBD2. V dropped 1 base and J dropped 4; count of bases not matched to a gene: 4. The germline V gene has CDR1 SGHTA and CDR2 FQGNSA. This CDR3 comprises 15 residues. The CDR3 loop is CASSLDGGRYNEQFF. For the CDR3, the DNA is TGTGCCAGCAGCTTAGACGGCGGGAGATACAATGAGCAGTTCTTC. Combining the CDR3 with reference TRBV7-2 and TRBJ2-1 gives the whole variable domain GAGVSQSPSNKVTEKGKDVELRCDPISGHTALYWYRQSLGQGLEFLIYFQGNSAPDKSGLPSDRFSAERTGGSVSTLTIQRTQQEDSAVYLCASSLDGGRYNEQFFGPGTRLTVL.

The V gene is TRBV7-9, the J gene TRBJ2-7, with 10 bases that match TRBD1. The CDR3 spans 14 residues. Per the germline V gene, CDR1 is SEHNR and CDR2 is FQNEAQ (reference sequence). Trimming at V came to 6 bases and at J to 2 bases, leaving 4 bases not matched to a gene. The CDR3 sequence: CASSSGTGAYEQYF. CDR3 nucleotide sequence: TGTGCCAGCAGTTCCGGGACAGGGGCCTACGAGCAGTACTTC.

The DNA of the CDR3 is TGTGCCAGCAGCTTGGCTTCGGGGGCTGCCTACGAGCAGTACTTC. It translates to CASSLASGAAYEQYF. The V gene is TRBV5-4, the J gene TRBJ2-7; D possibly matches TRBD1 or TRBD2 (6 bases each). This CDR3 has 15 residues. Per germline, CDR1 SGHNT and CDR2 YYREEE (reference sequence). Trimming left V 0 bases short and J 2 bases short, with 12 bases between.